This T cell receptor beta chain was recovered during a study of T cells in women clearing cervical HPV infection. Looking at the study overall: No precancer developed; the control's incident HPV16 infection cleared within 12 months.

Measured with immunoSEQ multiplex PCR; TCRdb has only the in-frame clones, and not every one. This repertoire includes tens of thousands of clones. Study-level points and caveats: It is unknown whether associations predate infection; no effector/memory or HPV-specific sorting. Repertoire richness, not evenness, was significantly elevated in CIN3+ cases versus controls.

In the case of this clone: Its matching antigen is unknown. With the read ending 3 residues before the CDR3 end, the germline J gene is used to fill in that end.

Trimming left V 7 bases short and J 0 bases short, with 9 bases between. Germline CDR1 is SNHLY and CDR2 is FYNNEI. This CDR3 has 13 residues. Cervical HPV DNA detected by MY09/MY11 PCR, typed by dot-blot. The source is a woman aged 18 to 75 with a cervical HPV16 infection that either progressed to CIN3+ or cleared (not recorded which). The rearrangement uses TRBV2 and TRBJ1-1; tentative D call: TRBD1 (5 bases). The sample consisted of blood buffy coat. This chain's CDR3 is CASTLDMNTEAFF. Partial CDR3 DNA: TGTGCCAGCACACTGGACATGAACACTGAA.